This record concerns one T cell receptor (beta chain) sequence. Its antigen is unknown. This entry is derived from a study of response to subunit inactivated influenza vaccine. TCRdb re-derived calls from the RT-PCR reads in MiXCR, one entry per CDR3 protein. There are fewer than 650,000 distinct CDR3 sequences in the sample; around 13% occur only once, and around 13% lies in the top ten. Study observations and caveats: Authors proposed each seasonal influenza vaccination draws in few new T cells.

CDR3 length equals 17 residues. Germline lookup yields CDR1 LGHNA and CDR2 YSLEER. The junction had 7 bases not matched to a gene; V was cut back by 0 bases and J by 5 bases. The receptor comes from a man aged 50 to 59 who received an inactivated influenza vaccine. Sequencing was performed on PBMCs from blood, taken about 40 days after vaccination. The chain uses TRBV4-3 and TRBJ2-1, with 10 bases aligning to TRBD2. CDR3 DNA: TGCGCCAGCAGCCAAGACCTAACTAGCGGGGACCACAATGAGCAGTTCTTC. Protein: CASSQDLTSGDHNEQFF.